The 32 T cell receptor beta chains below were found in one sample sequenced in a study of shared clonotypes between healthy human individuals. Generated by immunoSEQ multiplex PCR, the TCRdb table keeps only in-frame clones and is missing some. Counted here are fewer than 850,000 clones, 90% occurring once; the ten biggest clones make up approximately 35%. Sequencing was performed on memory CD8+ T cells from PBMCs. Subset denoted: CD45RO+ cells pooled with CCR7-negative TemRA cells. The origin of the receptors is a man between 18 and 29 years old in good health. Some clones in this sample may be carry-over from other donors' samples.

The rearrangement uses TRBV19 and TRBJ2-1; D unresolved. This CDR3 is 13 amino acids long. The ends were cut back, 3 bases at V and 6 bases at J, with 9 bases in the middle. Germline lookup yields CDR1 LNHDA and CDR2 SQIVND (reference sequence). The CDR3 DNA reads TGTGCCAGTAGTATGAATCGCGGCAATGAGCAGTTCTTC. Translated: CASSMNRGNEQFF.

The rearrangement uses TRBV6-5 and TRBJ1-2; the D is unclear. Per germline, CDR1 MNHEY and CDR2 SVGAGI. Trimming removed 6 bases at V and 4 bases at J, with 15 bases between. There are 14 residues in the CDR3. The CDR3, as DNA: TGTGCCAGCAGCGCTCTCCCGGTGGCCTATGGCTACACCTTC. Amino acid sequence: CASSALPVAYGYTF.

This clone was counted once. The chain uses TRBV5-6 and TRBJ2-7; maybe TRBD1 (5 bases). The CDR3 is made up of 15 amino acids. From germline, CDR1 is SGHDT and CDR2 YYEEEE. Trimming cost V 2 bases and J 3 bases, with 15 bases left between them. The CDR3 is CASSFFGRDGYEQYF. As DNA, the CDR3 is TGTGCCAGCAGCTTTTTCGGCAGGGATGGCTACGAGCAGTACTTC.

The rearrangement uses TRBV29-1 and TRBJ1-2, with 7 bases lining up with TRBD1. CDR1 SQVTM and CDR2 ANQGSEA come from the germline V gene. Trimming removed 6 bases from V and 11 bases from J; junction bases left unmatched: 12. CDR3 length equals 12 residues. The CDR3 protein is CSVVGAGGSYTF. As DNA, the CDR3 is TGCAGCGTCGTAGGGGCAGGGGGATCTTACACCTTC.

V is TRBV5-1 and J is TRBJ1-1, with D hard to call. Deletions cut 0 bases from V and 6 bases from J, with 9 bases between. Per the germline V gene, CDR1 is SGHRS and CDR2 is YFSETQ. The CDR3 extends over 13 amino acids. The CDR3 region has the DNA TGCGCCAGCAGCTTGGGAGGCAGCGCTGAAGCTTTCTTT. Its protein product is CASSLGGSAEAFF. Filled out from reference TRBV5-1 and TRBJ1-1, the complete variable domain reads KAGVTQTPRYLIKTRGQQVTLSCSPISGHRSVSWYQQTPGQGLQFLFEYFSETQRNKGNFPGRFSGRQFSNSRSEMNVSTLELGDSALYLCASSLGGSAEAFFGQGTRLTVV.

The CDR3 bases are TGTGCCAGCAGCCAGAGGGGGGTCACTTTGAACACTGAAGCTTTCTTT. Protein product: CASSQRGVTLNTEAFF. The chain joins TRBV7-9 to TRBJ1-1, with D maybe TRBD1 (6 bases). Trimming cost V 5 bases and J 0 bases, with 16 bases left between them. This CDR3 has 16 amino acids. Germline V gene lookup returns CDR1 SEHNR and CDR2 FQNEAQ (reference sequence).

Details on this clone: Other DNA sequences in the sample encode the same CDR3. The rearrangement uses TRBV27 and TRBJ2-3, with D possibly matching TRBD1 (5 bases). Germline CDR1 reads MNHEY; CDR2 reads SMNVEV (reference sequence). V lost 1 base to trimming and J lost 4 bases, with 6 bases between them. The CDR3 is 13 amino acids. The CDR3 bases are TGTGCCAGCAGTTTATTAGGGGCAGATACGCAGTATTTT. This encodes CASSLLGADTQYF.

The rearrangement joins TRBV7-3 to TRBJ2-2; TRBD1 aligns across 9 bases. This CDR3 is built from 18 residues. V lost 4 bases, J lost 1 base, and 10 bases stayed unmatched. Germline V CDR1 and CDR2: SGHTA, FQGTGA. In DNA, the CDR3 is TGTGCCAGCAGCTCGTCTGCCGGGACAGGGAAGAACACCGGGGAGCTGTTTTTT. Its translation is CASSSSAGTGKNTGELFF.

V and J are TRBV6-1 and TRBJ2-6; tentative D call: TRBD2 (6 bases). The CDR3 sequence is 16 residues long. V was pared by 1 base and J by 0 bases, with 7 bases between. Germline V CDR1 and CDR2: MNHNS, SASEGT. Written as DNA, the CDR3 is TGTGCCAGCAGTGAAGAGGAGGGCTCTGGGGCCAACGTCCTGACTTTC. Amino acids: CASSEEEGSGANVLTF.

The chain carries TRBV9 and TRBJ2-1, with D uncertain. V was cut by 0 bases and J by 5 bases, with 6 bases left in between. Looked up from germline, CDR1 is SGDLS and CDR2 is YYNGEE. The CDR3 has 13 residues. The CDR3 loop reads CASSVGRNNEQFF. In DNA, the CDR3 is TGTGCCAGCAGCGTAGGGCGAAACAATGAGCAGTTCTTC.

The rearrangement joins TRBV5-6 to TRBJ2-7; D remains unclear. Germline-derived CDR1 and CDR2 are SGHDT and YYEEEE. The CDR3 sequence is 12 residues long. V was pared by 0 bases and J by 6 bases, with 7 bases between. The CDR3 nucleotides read TGTGCCAGCAGCTTGGAGTGGACCGAGCAGTACTTC. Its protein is CASSLEWTEQYF.

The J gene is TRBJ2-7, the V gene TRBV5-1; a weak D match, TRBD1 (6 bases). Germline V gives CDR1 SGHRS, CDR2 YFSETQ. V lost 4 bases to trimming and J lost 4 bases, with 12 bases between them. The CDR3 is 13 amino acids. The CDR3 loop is CASSAGTGYEQYF. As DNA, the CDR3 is TGCGCCAGCAGCGCAGGAACAGGGTACGAGCAGTACTTC.

DNA for the CDR3: TGTGCCAGCAGCTTGCGGGGACGGGAAGCTTTCTTT. It specifies CASSLRGREAFF. The chain combines TRBV5-8 with TRBJ1-1, with D tentatively TRBD1 (5 bases). The ends were cut back, 1 base at V and 8 bases at J, with 9 bases in the middle. The CDR3 spans 12 residues. Germline CDR1 SGHTS, CDR2 YDEGEE. Full variable domain (missing parts from reference TRBV5-8 and TRBJ1-1): EAGVTQSPTHLIKTRGQQATLRCSPISGHTSVYWYQQALGLGLQFLLWYDEGEERNRGNFPPRFSGRQFPNYSSELNVNALELEDSALYLCASSLRGREAFFGQGTRLTVV.

The CDR3 nucleotides read TGTGCCAGCAGTTTATCGTTCTCCGAGACCCAGTACTTC. It codes for CASSLSFSETQYF. The chain is built from TRBV27 and TRBJ2-5; unclear D gene. Trimming took 0 bases from V and 5 from J, leaving 7 bases between them. The germline V gene has CDR1 MNHEY and CDR2 SMNVEV (reference sequence). The CDR3 runs to 13 residues.

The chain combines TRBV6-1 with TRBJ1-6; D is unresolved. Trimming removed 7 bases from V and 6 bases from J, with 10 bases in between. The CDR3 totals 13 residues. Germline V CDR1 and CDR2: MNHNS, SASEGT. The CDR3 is CASIGRGNSPLHF. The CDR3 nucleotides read TGTGCCAGCATCGGGCGAGGTAATTCACCCCTCCACTTT.

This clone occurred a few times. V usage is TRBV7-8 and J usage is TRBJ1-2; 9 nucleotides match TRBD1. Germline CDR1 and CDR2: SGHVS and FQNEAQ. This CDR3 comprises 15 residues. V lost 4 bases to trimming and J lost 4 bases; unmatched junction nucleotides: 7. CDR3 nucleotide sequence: TGTGCCAGCAGCTACGGACAGGGGTCCCTCTATGGCTACACCTTC. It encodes CASSYGQGSLYGYTF.

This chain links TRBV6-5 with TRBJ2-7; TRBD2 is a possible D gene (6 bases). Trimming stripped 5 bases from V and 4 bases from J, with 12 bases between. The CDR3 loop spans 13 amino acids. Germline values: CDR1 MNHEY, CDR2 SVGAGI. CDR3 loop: CASSTPGAYEQYF. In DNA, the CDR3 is TGTGCCAGCAGTACACCGGGAGCATACGAGCAGTACTTC.

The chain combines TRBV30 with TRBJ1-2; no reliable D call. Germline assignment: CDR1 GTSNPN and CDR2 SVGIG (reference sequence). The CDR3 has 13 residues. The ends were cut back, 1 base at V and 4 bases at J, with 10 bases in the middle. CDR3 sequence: CAWSDGRSYGYTF. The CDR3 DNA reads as TGTGCCTGGAGTGATGGACGGAGCTATGGCTACACCTTC.

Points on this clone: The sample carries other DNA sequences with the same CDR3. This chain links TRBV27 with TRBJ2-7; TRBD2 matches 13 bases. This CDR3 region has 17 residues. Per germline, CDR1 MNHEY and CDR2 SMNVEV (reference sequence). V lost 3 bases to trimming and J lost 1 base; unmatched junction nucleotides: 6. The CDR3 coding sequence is TGTGCCAGCAGTTTGCTAGGGACTAGCGGGATTTCCTACGAGCAGTACTTC. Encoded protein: CASSLLGTSGISYEQYF.

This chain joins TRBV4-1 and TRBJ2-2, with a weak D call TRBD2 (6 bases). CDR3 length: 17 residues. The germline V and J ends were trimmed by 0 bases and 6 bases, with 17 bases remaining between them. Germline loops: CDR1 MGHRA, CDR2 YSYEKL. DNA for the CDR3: TGCGCCAGCAGCCAAGATGTGGGGGGTCGGGCAGCCGGGGAGCTGTTTTTT. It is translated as CASSQDVGGRAAGELFF.

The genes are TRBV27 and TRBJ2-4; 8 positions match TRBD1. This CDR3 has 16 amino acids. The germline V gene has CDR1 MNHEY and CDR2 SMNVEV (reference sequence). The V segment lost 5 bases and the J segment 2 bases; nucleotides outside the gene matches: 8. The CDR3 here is CASSPIDRGPKNIQYF. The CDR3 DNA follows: TGTGCCAGCAGTCCCATCGACAGGGGTCCCAAAAACATTCAGTACTTC.

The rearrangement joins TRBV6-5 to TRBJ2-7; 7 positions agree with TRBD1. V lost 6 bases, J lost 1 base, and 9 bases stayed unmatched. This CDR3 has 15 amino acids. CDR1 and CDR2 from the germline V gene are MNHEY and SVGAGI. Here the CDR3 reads CASRLRDSASYEQYF. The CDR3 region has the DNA TGTGCCAGCAGACTACGGGACAGTGCTTCCTACGAGCAGTACTTC.

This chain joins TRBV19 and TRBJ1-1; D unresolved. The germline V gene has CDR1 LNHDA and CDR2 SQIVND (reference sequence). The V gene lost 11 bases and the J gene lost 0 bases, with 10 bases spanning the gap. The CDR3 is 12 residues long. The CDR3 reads CAGKGVNTEAFF. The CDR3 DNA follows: TGTGCCGGCAAGGGAGTGAACACTGAAGCTTTCTTT.

For the CDR3, the DNA is TGTGCCTGGAGGCCTCTCTCCTACAATGAGCAGTTCTTC. Its translation: CAWRPLSYNEQFF. The genes are TRBV30 and TRBJ2-1, with unresolved D. Germline V lookup: CDR1 GTSNPN, CDR2 SVGIG (reference sequence). The length of the CDR3 is 13 residues. V was shortened by 3 bases and J by 0 bases, with 6 bases between the two germline ends.

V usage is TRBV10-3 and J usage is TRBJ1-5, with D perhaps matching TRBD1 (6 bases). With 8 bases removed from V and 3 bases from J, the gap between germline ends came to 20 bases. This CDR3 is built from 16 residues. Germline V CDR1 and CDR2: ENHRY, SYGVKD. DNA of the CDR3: TGTGCCATCGGTGCTATTGAGTCAGGGGCCAATCAGCCCCAGCATTTT. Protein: CAIGAIESGANQPQHF.

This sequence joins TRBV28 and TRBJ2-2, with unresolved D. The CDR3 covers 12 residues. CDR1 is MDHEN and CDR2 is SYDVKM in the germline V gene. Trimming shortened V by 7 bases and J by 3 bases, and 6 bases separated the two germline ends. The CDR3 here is CASKSYTGELFF. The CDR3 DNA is TGTGCCAGCAAAAGCTACACCGGGGAGCTGTTTTTT.

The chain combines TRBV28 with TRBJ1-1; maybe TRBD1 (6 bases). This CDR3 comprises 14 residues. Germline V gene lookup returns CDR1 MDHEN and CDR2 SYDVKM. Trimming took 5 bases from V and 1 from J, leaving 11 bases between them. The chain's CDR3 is CASSLQGSNTEAFF. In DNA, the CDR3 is TGTGCCAGCAGTCTACAGGGCTCGAACACTGAAGCTTTCTTT. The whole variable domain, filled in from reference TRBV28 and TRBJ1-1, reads DVKVTQSSRYLVKRTGEKVFLECVQDMDHENMFWYRQDPGLGLRLIYFSYDVKMKEKGDIPEGYSVSREKKERFSLILESASTNQTSMYLCASSLQGSNTEAFFGQGTRLTVV.

The CDR3 DNA sequence: TGTGCCAGCAGCTTAGGGAGCAGGGGGCCTGGCTACACCTTC. The encoded protein is CASSLGSRGPGYTF. The chain couples TRBV7-6 to TRBJ1-2; TRBD1 matches at 8 bases. CDR3 size: 14 residues. V lost 1 base, J lost 7 bases, and 5 bases stayed unmatched. CDR1 and CDR2 from the germline V gene are SGHVS and FNYEAQ.

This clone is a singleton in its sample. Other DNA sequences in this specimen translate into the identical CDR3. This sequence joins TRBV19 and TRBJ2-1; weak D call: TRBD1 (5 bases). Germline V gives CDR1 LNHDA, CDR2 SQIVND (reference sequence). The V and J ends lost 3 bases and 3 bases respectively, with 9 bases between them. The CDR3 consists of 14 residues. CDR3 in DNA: TGTGCCAGTAGTATTCAGGGAAGCTACAATGAGCAGTTCTTC. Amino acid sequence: CASSIQGSYNEQFF.

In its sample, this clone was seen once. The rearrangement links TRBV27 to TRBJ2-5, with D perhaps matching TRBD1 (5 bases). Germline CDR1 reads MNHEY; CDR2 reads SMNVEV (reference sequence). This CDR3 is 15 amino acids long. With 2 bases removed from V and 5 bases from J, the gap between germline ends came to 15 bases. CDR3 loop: CASSLRLQGLETQYF. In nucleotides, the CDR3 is TGTGCCAGCAGTTTACGGTTGCAGGGTCTTGAGACCCAGTACTTC.

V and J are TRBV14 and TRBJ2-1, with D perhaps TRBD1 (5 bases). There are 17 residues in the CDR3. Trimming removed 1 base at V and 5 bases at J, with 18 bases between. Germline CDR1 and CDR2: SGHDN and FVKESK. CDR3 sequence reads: CASSQVYWQGMDNEQFF. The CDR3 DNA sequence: TGTGCCAGCAGCCAAGTTTATTGGCAGGGAATGGACAATGAGCAGTTCTTC.

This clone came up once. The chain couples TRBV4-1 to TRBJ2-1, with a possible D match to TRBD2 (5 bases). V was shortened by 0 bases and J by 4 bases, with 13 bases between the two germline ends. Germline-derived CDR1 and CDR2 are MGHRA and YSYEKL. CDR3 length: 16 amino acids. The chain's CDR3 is CASSQDSGKVYNEQFF. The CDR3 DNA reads TGCGCCAGCAGCCAAGATTCCGGGAAAGTGTACAATGAGCAGTTCTTC.